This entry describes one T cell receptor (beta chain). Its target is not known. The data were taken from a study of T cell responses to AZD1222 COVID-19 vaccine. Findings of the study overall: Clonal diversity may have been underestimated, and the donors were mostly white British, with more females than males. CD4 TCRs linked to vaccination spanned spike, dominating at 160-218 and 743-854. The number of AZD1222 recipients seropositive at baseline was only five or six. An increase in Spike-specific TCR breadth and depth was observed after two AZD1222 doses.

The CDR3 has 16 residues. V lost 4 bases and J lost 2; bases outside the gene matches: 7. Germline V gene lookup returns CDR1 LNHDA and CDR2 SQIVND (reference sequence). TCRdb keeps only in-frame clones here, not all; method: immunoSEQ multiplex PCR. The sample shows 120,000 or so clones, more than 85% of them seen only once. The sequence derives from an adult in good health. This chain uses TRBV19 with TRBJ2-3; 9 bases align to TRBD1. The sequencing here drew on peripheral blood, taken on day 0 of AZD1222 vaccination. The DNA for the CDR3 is TGTGCCAGTAGTAAGACACGGACAGGGGTCACAGATACGCAGTATTTT. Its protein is CASSKTRTGVTDTQYF.